This TCR beta chain was identified during a study of T cell responses to AZD1222 COVID-19 vaccine. Clones were read by immunoSEQ multiplex PCR, and TCRdb kept only the in-frame ones, dropping some. The table shows 130,000 or so clones, with 75% to 95% occurring only once. The CDR3 consists of 13 residues. In germline, CDR1 is SNHLY, CDR2 FYNNEI. V lost 3 bases and J 13 bases, leaving 13 bases between the germline ends. The source material was peripheral blood, sampled 28 days after the second dose of the MenACWY control vaccine. The J gene is TRBJ1-6, the V gene TRBV2, with D possibly TRBD1 on 5 matching bases. This TCR derives from an adult who received the MenACWY meningococcal vaccine as a control. The CDR3 nucleotides read TGTGCCAGCAGTGAGGGGGAATCTAATCCCCTCCACTTT. Protein product: CASSEGESNPLHF.